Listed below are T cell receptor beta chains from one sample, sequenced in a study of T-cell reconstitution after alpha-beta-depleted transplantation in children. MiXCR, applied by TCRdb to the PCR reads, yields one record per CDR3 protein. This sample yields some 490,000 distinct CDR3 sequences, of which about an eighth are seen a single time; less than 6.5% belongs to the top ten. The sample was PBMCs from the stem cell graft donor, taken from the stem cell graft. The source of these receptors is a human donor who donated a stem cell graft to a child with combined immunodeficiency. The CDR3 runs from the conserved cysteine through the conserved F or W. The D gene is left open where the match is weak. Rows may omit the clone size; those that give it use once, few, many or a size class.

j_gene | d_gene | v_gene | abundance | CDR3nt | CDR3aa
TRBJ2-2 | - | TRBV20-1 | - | TGCAGTGCTCCTACTAGGACCACCGGGGAGCTGTTTTTT | CSAPTRTTGELFF
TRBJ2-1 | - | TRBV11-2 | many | TGTGCCAGCAGCTTAGGCGACTACATTGAGCAGTTCTTC | CASSLGDYIEQFF
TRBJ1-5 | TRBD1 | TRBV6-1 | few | TGTGCCAGCAGTGGTCTCACATCCCCGGGACAGGGGCGCTATAGCAATCAGCCCCAGCATTTT | CASSGLTSPGQGRYSNQPQHF
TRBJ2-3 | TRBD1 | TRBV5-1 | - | TGCGCCAGCAGCTTTGGGACAGGTCTCACAGATACGCAGTATTTT | CASSFGTGLTDTQYF
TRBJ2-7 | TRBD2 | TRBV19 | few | TGTGCCAGTAGTATCGGGGTGGGAGGGTCAAACGAGCAGTACTTC | CASSIGVGGSNEQYF
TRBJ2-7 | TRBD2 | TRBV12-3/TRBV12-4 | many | TGTGCCAGCAGTCACAGTGGACGGGGGGTCAGCTACGAGCAGTACTTC | CASSHSGRGVSYEQYF
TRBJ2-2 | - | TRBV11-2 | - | TGTGCCAGCACCCCGGTTCCCGGGGAGCTGTTTTTT | CASTPVPGELFF
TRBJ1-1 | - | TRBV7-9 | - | TGTGCCAGCAGCTTAGGGCGTTTTGAAGCTTTCTTT | CASSLGRFEAFF
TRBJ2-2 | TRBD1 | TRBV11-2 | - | TGTGCCAGCAGACCTCTCCGGACAGGCCGGACCGGGGAGCTGTTTTTT | CASRPLRTGRTGELFF
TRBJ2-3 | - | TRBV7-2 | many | TGTGCCAGCAGCGCCATCAGCACAGATACGCAGTATTTT | CASSAISTDTQYF
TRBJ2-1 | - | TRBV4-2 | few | TGTGCCAGCAGCCAAAGTAGCAAGGGTGAGCAGTTCTTC | CASSQSSKGEQFF
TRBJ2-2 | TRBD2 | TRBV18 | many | TGTGCCAGCTCACCAGGTCTAGCGGGTGCGAACACCGGGGAGCTGTTTTTT | CASSPGLAGANTGELFF
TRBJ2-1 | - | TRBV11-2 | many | TGTGCCAGCAGCTTAGAATCTATGGGACTTAGATACAATGAGCAGTTCTTC | CASSLESMGLRYNEQFF
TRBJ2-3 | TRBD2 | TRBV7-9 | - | TGTGCTATACCGCAAGGACTAGCGGGCACAGATACGCAGTATTTT | CAIPQGLAGTDTQYF
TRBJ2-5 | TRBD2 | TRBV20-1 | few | TGCAGTGCCACCGGGGCGGGAGAGGTTGAGACCCAGTACTTC | CSATGAGEVETQYF
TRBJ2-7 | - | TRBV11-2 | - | TGTGCCAGCAGCAACCTAATAGCAGGGTCCTACGAGCAGTACTTC | CASSNLIAGSYEQYF
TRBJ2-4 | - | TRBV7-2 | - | TGTGCCAGCAGCCGAGAGGTGGCGGGAAGGCCCAAAAACATTCAGTACTTC | CASSREVAGRPKNIQYF
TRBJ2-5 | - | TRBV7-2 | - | TGTGCCAGCAGCTTATTAGGGAGCCTTAGGGAGACCCAGTACTTC | CASSLLGSLRETQYF
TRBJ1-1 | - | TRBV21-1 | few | TGTGCCAGCAGCAAAGCGCTTTTCGAGGGACAGCAGAACACTGAAGCTTTCTTT | CASSKALFEGQQNTEAFF
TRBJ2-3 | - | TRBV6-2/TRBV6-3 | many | TGTGCCAGCAGTGCTAGACACCCCACAGATACGCAGTATTTT | CASSARHPTDTQYF
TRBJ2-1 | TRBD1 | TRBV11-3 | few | TGTGCCAGCAGCTTAGGGACAGGGTTAATTACCTCGATCTTC | CASSLGTGLITSIF
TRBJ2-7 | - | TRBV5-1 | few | TGCGCCAGCAGCCCCTACCCGGGCTCCTACGAGCAGTACTTC | CASSPYPGSYEQYF